The clone carrying this T cell receptor beta chain is a singleton in its sample. Its antigen is currently unknown. Treatment noted: roughly ten-day PBMC culture with coronavirus spike peptide pools or control peptides (ViraFEST assay). Culture of fewer than 2.5 million PBMCs per well took place with about 10 IU/ml IL-2 and 8.5 to 10 ug/ml peptide pools. This specimen comes from a study of vaccination and CD4 T cells after COVID-19. Study at large: The stimulus for the cells was overlapping spike peptides derived from SARS-CoV-2, HCoV-NL63, HCoV-OC43 and HCoV-229E.

Sequenced with the Oncomine TCR Beta short-read assay was DNA taken from cultured CD4+ T cells. TCRdb used MiXCR to reprocess the PCR reads, holding one entry per CDR3 protein. The sample has roughly 10,000 distinct CDR3 sequences, approximately 60% seen once. Deletions cut 4 bases from V and 12 bases from J, with 20 bases between. CDR3 length: 14 amino acids. Germline V gene lookup returns CDR1 SGHRS and CDR2 YFSETQ. Input material: CD4+ T cells from blood, cultured in vitro. The sequence was obtained from a human donor who had recovered from COVID-19. V and J are TRBV5-1 and TRBJ2-1, with D perhaps matching TRBD2 (6 bases). The CDR3 spells CASSGTFSGQGQFF. The CDR3 region has the DNA TGCGCCAGCAGCGGAACCTTTAGCGGCCAGGGGCAGTTCTTC.